This TCR beta chain was sequenced during a study of shared clonotypes between healthy human individuals. This clone has a count of ten or more. The antigen is unknown. Trimming stripped 5 bases from V and 2 bases from J, with 9 bases between. CDR1 is SGHAT, CDR2 FQNNGV, per germline. This CDR3 contains 13 residues. Here immunoSEQ multiplex PCR was the method, and the copy in TCRdb shows in-frame clones only, minus some. In the table there are 740,000 or so clones, 60% to 75% of which are singletons. Study-wide points: At large depth, rarefaction still showed sorted-subset sequencing to be incomplete.

This clonotype was sampled from a woman aged 25 to 45 in good health. Input material: memory CD4+ T cells sorted from blood. Documented subset: CD45RA-negative fraction. The chain recombines TRBV11-2 with TRBJ1-2, with D possibly TRBD1 on 6 matching bases. DNA for the CDR3: TGTGCCAGCAGCCCGGGACACAACTATGGCTACACCTTC. Its translation is CASSPGHNYGYTF.